These T cell receptor beta chains were read from a single sample in a study of a mutant IDH1 vaccine in newly diagnosed glioma. Clones were read by immunoSEQ multiplex PCR, and TCRdb kept only the in-frame ones, dropping some. Here the sample spans roughly 70,000 clones, about 86% being singletons. Sequences were derived from PBMCs, sampled from a glioma patient treated with radiotherapy, temozolomide or both. The receptor set was obtained from a man younger than 40 with glioma. CDR3s include the opening cysteine and the closing phenylalanine or tryptophan. The D gene is left open where the match is weak. The size of a clone is reported for some rows only, either as once, few or many, or as a class for expanded clones.

v_call: TRBV2
clone_size: -
j_call: TRBJ2-6
d_call: -
cdr3_aa: CASSGDYFYSGANVLTF
cdr3_nt: TGTGCCAGCAGTGGAGACTATTTTTACTCTGGGGCCAACGTCCTGACTTTC

v_call: TRBV7-9
clone_size: once
j_call: TRBJ1-2
d_call: TRBD1
cdr3_aa: CASSLIKGALYGYTF
cdr3_nt: TGTGCCAGCAGCTTAATAAAGGGGGCCCTCTATGGCTACACCTTC

v_call: TRBV7-9
clone_size: -
j_call: TRBJ1-5
d_call: -
cdr3_aa: CASSSTTGASGQPQHF
cdr3_nt: TGTGCCAGCAGCTCTACAACGGGGGCGTCGGGACAGCCCCAGCATTTT

v_call: TRBV9
clone_size: -
j_call: TRBJ1-1
d_call: TRBD1
cdr3_aa: CASSPRTGAEAFF
cdr3_nt: TGTGCCAGCAGCCCCCGGACAGGCGCTGAAGCTTTCTTT

v_call: TRBV19
clone_size: -
j_call: TRBJ1-2
d_call: -
cdr3_aa: CASSIPEAPHYGYTF
cdr3_nt: TGTGCCAGTAGTATCCCGGAGGCTCCACACTATGGCTACACCTTC

v_call: TRBV18
clone_size: -
j_call: TRBJ2-2
d_call: TRBD1
cdr3_aa: CASSPTGLDTGELFF
cdr3_nt: TGTGCCAGCTCACCGACAGGGTTAGACACCGGGGAGCTGTTTTTT

v_call: TRBV15
clone_size: -
j_call: TRBJ1-1
d_call: -
cdr3_aa: CATRASRQPNTEAFF
cdr3_nt: TGTGCCACCAGAGCGTCAAGGCAGCCGAACACTGAAGCTTTCTTT

v_call: TRBV5-1
clone_size: -
j_call: TRBJ2-3
d_call: TRBD2
cdr3_aa: CASSLAGAGTDTQYF
cdr3_nt: TGCGCCAGCAGCTTAGCGGGGGCCGGCACAGATACGCAGTATTTT

v_call: TRBV5-1
clone_size: -
j_call: TRBJ2-5
d_call: -
cdr3_aa: CASRGDQETQYF
cdr3_nt: TGCGCCAGCAGAGGGGACCAAGAGACCCAGTACTTC

v_call: TRBV10-3
clone_size: few
j_call: TRBJ1-5
d_call: TRBD1
cdr3_aa: CAIKGTGDQPQHF
cdr3_nt: TGTGCCATCAAAGGGACAGGGGATCAGCCCCAGCATTTT

v_call: TRBV5-4
clone_size: few
j_call: TRBJ2-5
d_call: -
cdr3_aa: CATWAQGETQYF
cdr3_nt: TGTGCCACCTGGGCCCAGGGGGAGACCCAGTACTTC

v_call: TRBV4-1
clone_size: -
j_call: TRBJ1-5
d_call: TRBD1
cdr3_aa: CASSPTGGNQPQHF
cdr3_nt: TGCGCCAGCAGCCCGACAGGGGGCAATCAGCCCCAGCATTTT

v_call: TRBV5-1
clone_size: -
j_call: TRBJ1-1
d_call: TRBD1
cdr3_aa: CASSHGTGAKNTEAFF
cdr3_nt: TGCGCCAGCAGCCATGGGACAGGGGCCAAGAACACTGAAGCTTTCTTT

v_call: TRBV2
clone_size: few
j_call: TRBJ1-4
d_call: -
cdr3_aa: CASSFWGEGEKLFF
cdr3_nt: TGTGCCAGCAGCTTCTGGGGGGAGGGAGAAAAACTGTTTTTT

v_call: TRBV19
clone_size: -
j_call: TRBJ2-7
d_call: TRBD2
cdr3_aa: CASSMTTSGGYEQYF
cdr3_nt: TGTGCCAGTAGTATGACGACTAGCGGGGGTTACGAGCAGTACTTC

v_call: TRBV25-1
clone_size: -
j_call: TRBJ2-5
d_call: -
cdr3_aa: CASSELARETQYF
cdr3_nt: TGTGCCAGCAGTGAATTAGCGCGGGAGACCCAGTACTTC

v_call: TRBV16
clone_size: -
j_call: TRBJ2-7
d_call: TRBD1
cdr3_aa: CASSPDRVKGYEQYF
cdr3_nt: TGTGCCAGCAGCCCAGACAGGGTGAAAGGGTACGAGCAGTACTTC

v_call: TRBV27
clone_size: once
j_call: TRBJ2-1
d_call: TRBD2
cdr3_aa: CASSLLASGGKLNEQFF
cdr3_nt: TGTGCCAGCAGTTTATTAGCTAGCGGGGGGAAACTCAATGAGCAGTTCTTC

v_call: TRBV19
clone_size: once
j_call: TRBJ2-3
d_call: -
cdr3_aa: CASSIGSTDTQYF
cdr3_nt: TGTGCCAGTAGTATAGGGAGCACAGATACGCAGTATTTT

v_call: TRBV11-2
clone_size: once
j_call: TRBJ1-2
d_call: TRBD1
cdr3_aa: CASSLDGHRGLLVYGYTF
cdr3_nt: TGTGCCAGCAGCTTAGATGGGCACAGGGGGCTTTTAGTCTATGGCTACACCTTC

v_call: TRBV5-1
clone_size: -
j_call: TRBJ1-6
d_call: -
cdr3_aa: CASSLKSGLEGSPLHF
cdr3_nt: TGCGCCAGCAGCTTGAAATCCGGCCTTGAGGGTTCACCCCTCCACTTT

v_call: TRBV7-9
clone_size: -
j_call: TRBJ2-1
d_call: -
cdr3_aa: CASSSLRGADYNEQFF
cdr3_nt: TGTGCCAGCAGCTCTCTGAGGGGGGCCGACTACAATGAGCAGTTCTTC

v_call: TRBV19
clone_size: -
j_call: TRBJ1-2
d_call: -
cdr3_aa: CASSRAINYGYTF
cdr3_nt: TGTGCCAGTAGTCGGGCCATAAACTATGGCTACACCTTC

v_call: TRBV11-2
clone_size: -
j_call: TRBJ2-1
d_call: TRBD2
cdr3_aa: CASSLRLAGSGNEQFF
cdr3_nt: TGTGCCAGCAGCTTACGACTAGCAGGTTCCGGAAATGAGCAGTTCTTC

v_call: TRBV5-1
clone_size: -
j_call: TRBJ1-1
d_call: -
cdr3_aa: CASSFGVVNTEAFF
cdr3_nt: TGCGCCAGCAGCTTTGGGGTTGTGAACACTGAAGCTTTCTTT

v_call: TRBV2
clone_size: -
j_call: TRBJ1-6
d_call: -
cdr3_aa: CASSVQGSINNSPLHF
cdr3_nt: TGTGCCAGCAGTGTCCAGGGAAGCATCAATAATTCACCCCTCCACTTT

v_call: TRBV15
clone_size: -
j_call: TRBJ1-1
d_call: -
cdr3_aa: CATSSDSNTEAFF
cdr3_nt: TGTGCCACCAGCAGCGACAGTAACACTGAAGCTTTCTTT

v_call: TRBV2
clone_size: -
j_call: TRBJ2-5
d_call: -
cdr3_aa: CASSPRNQETQYF
cdr3_nt: TGTGCCAGCAGTCCCCGTAACCAAGAGACCCAGTACTTC

v_call: TRBV2
clone_size: -
j_call: TRBJ2-5
d_call: -
cdr3_aa: CASKLIRASQETQYF
cdr3_nt: TGTGCCAGCAAACTCATACGGGCCAGTCAAGAGACCCAGTACTTC

v_call: TRBV6-5
clone_size: -
j_call: TRBJ1-2
d_call: TRBD1
cdr3_aa: CASSPGGGGYTF
cdr3_nt: TGTGCCAGCAGTCCAGGGGGGGGTGGCTACACCTTC

v_call: TRBV11-2
clone_size: -
j_call: TRBJ1-2
d_call: TRBD1
cdr3_aa: CASSLVGTGDFGGYTF
cdr3_nt: TGTGCCAGCAGCTTAGTCGGGACAGGGGATTTTGGCGGCTACACCTTC

v_call: TRBV7-6
clone_size: -
j_call: TRBJ2-5
d_call: -
cdr3_aa: CASSLAYRVETQYF
cdr3_nt: TGTGCCAGCAGCTTAGCGTACAGGGTAGAGACCCAGTACTTC

v_call: TRBV29-1
clone_size: -
j_call: TRBJ1-2
d_call: -
cdr3_aa: CSVEDVADGWGYTF
cdr3_nt: TGCAGCGTTGAAGATGTAGCGGACGGTTGGGGCTACACCTTC

v_call: TRBV4-1
clone_size: -
j_call: TRBJ1-4
d_call: -
cdr3_aa: CASSLTGTLYEKLFF
cdr3_nt: TGCGCCAGCAGTCTTACAGGGACTTTATATGAAAAACTGTTTTTT

v_call: TRBV4-1
clone_size: once
j_call: TRBJ1-2
d_call: TRBD1
cdr3_aa: CASSHTGTGGNYGYTF
cdr3_nt: TGCGCCAGCAGCCATACCGGGACAGGAGGTAACTATGGCTACACCTTC

v_call: TRBV6-5
clone_size: -
j_call: TRBJ1-2
d_call: -
cdr3_aa: CASSSPGISFGYTF
cdr3_nt: TGTGCCAGCAGTTCTCCAGGGATTTCGTTTGGCTACACCTTC

v_call: TRBV2
clone_size: -
j_call: TRBJ1-4
d_call: -
cdr3_aa: CASSAGANEKLFF
cdr3_nt: TGTGCCAGCAGTGCGGGGGCCAATGAAAAACTGTTTTTT

v_call: TRBV5-1
clone_size: -
j_call: TRBJ2-5
d_call: TRBD1
cdr3_aa: CASRPMGQVNQETQYF
cdr3_nt: TGCGCCAGCAGACCCATGGGACAGGTCAATCAAGAGACCCAGTACTTC

v_call: TRBV10-1
clone_size: -
j_call: TRBJ2-1
d_call: -
cdr3_aa: CASSAPGGEQFF
cdr3_nt: TGCGCCAGCAGTGCGCCTGGGGGTGAGCAGTTCTTC

v_call: TRBV5-1
clone_size: -
j_call: TRBJ1-4
d_call: -
cdr3_aa: CASSSTAPNEKLFF
cdr3_nt: TGCGCCAGCAGCTCGACAGCCCCTAATGAAAAACTGTTTTTT

v_call: TRBV28
clone_size: -
j_call: TRBJ1-1
d_call: -
cdr3_aa: CASSFGGGTEAFF
cdr3_nt: TGTGCCAGCAGTTTCGGGGGTGGCACTGAAGCTTTCTTT

v_call: TRBV6-5
clone_size: -
j_call: TRBJ2-7
d_call: TRBD2
cdr3_aa: CASSFRTSGNEQYF
cdr3_nt: TGTGCCAGCAGTTTCAGGACTAGCGGTAACGAGCAGTACTTC

v_call: TRBV25-1
clone_size: -
j_call: TRBJ2-5
d_call: -
cdr3_aa: CASSGSQETQYF
cdr3_nt: TGTGCCAGCAGCGGGTCCCAAGAGACCCAGTACTTC

v_call: TRBV2
clone_size: few
j_call: TRBJ1-1
d_call: TRBD1
cdr3_aa: CASRTQGVNTEAFF
cdr3_nt: TGTGCCAGCAGAACACAGGGGGTTAACACTGAAGCTTTCTTT

v_call: TRBV10-1
clone_size: -
j_call: TRBJ1-2
d_call: TRBD1
cdr3_aa: CASSPGQARIGYTF
cdr3_nt: TGCGCCAGCAGCCCGGGACAGGCACGTATCGGCTACACCTTC

v_call: TRBV11-2
clone_size: -
j_call: TRBJ2-7
d_call: -
cdr3_aa: CASSPLGGGYEQYF
cdr3_nt: TGTGCCAGCAGCCCCCTAGGGGGAGGCTACGAGCAGTACTTC

v_call: TRBV7-9
clone_size: -
j_call: TRBJ1-6
d_call: -
cdr3_aa: CASSSAVQHNSPLHF
cdr3_nt: TGTGCCAGCAGCTCAGCGGTACAGCATAATTCACCCCTCCACTTT

v_call: TRBV6-6
clone_size: -
j_call: TRBJ1-4
d_call: -
cdr3_aa: CASSTSRPNEKLFF
cdr3_nt: TGTGCCAGCAGTACATCCAGACCCAATGAAAAACTGTTTTTT

v_call: TRBV5-8
clone_size: -
j_call: TRBJ1-5
d_call: -
cdr3_aa: CASSPGTVSNQPQHF
cdr3_nt: TGTGCCAGCAGCCCAGGGACGGTCAGCAATCAGCCCCAGCATTTT

v_call: TRBV25-1
clone_size: -
j_call: TRBJ1-2
d_call: TRBD1
cdr3_aa: CASSEFRGMGVGYTF
cdr3_nt: TGTGCCAGCAGTGAATTCAGGGGGATGGGGGTTGGCTACACCTTC

v_call: TRBV6-5
clone_size: -
j_call: TRBJ2-4
d_call: -
cdr3_aa: CASRPSGAKNIQYF
cdr3_nt: TGTGCCAGCAGACCGTCGGGAGCCAAAAACATTCAGTACTTC

v_call: TRBV4-2
clone_size: -
j_call: TRBJ2-6
d_call: -
cdr3_aa: CASSQERGSGANVLTF
cdr3_nt: TGTGCCAGCAGCCAAGAAAGGGGGTCTGGGGCCAACGTCCTGACTTTC

v_call: TRBV25-1
clone_size: -
j_call: TRBJ2-5
d_call: -
cdr3_aa: CASSEHFPRGTETQYF
cdr3_nt: TGTGCCAGCAGTGAACATTTCCCCAGGGGAACGGAGACCCAGTACTTC

v_call: TRBV14
clone_size: -
j_call: TRBJ2-5
d_call: TRBD1
cdr3_aa: CASRSGTGSLETQYF
cdr3_nt: TGTGCCAGCAGGTCCGGGACAGGGAGTTTAGAGACCCAGTACTTC